Below, one TCR beta chain is given with its context. The data are from a study of cytomegalovirus exposure and HLA in healthy donors. Vbeta (60) and Jbeta (13) primers were used in the PCR. Measured with immunoSEQ multiplex PCR; TCRdb has only the in-frame clones, and not every one. The sample lists approximately 150,000 clones, about 76% occurring once. Germline V gives CDR1 SNHLY, CDR2 FYNNEI. The CDR3 spans 14 residues. V shed 7 bases and J 8 bases; nucleotides not matched to a gene: 11. The receptor's source is a woman between 18 and 29 years old in good health and CMV-seropositive. The chain joins TRBV2 to TRBJ2-1; 7 bases align to TRBD2. Sample: PBMCs. The DNA of the CDR3 is TGTGCCAGCAAAATGACGACTAGCTCGGATGAGCAGTTCTTC. Its translation is CASKMTTSSDEQFF.